The source of this T cell receptor (beta chain) is a study of T cell responses to AZD1222 COVID-19 vaccine. Study observations and caveats: Donors in the cohort were predominantly white British and more often female, and clonal diversity was possibly underestimated. Reports indicate that nearly half of spike-specific TCRs are directed at unmutated variant regions. Two AZD1222 doses significantly raised spike-specific TCR breadth and depth over controls. Only a handful of AZD1222 recipients tested seropositive at baseline.

Sequencing was performed with immunoSEQ multiplex PCR; in TCRdb, only in-frame clones are kept and a portion is missing. The sample shows about 120,000 clones, less than 90% of them seen only once. Details on this clone: Antigen specificity is unknown.

There are 14 residues in the CDR3. Deletions cut 6 bases from V and 3 bases from J, with 14 bases between. The germline gives CDR1 MNHEY, CDR2 SVGAGI. The input for sequencing was peripheral blood, taken on day 0 of AZD1222 vaccination. This clonotype originated in an adult in good health. The chain has TRBV6-5 and TRBJ1-1; D remains unclear. Here the CDR3 DNA reads TGTGCCAGCAGCCCGGGTCGCGAGGACACTGAAGCTTTCTTT. Encoded protein: CASSPGREDTEAFF.